One sample yielded the 20 T cell receptor beta chains listed below, sequenced in a study of breast tumors, draining lymph nodes, adjacent tissues. MiXCR, applied by TCRdb to the multiplex PCR reads, yields one record per CDR3 protein. In the table there are approximately 150,000 distinct CDR3 sequences, about 33% of which are singletons. Axillary draining lymph nodes of breast cancer patients supplied the node samples. Sample: axillary lymph node tissue. Receptors were obtained from a female donor with breast cancer. Some clones in this sample may be carry-over from other donors' samples.

At least ten counts were recorded for this clonotype. This chain joins TRBV27 and TRBJ2-7, with unresolved D. The CDR3 has 13 amino acids. Germline CDR1 MNHEY, CDR2 SMNVEV (reference sequence). The V and J ends lost 6 bases and 6 bases respectively, with 15 bases between them. The CDR3 is CASSPGSVFEQYF. As DNA, the CDR3 is TGTGCCAGCAGCCCTGGTTCAGTTTTCGAGCAGTACTTC.

This clonotype was observed at least ten times. This rearrangement joins TRBV28 to TRBJ2-1; D remains ambiguous. Trimming pared 7 bases from V and 9 bases from J, leaving 13 bases between. Looked up from germline, CDR1 is MDHEN and CDR2 is SYDVKM. The CDR3 length is 12 residues. DNA for the CDR3: TGTGCCAGCATGGACCTTTTGAGTGAGCAGTTCTTC. This codes for CASMDLLSEQFF.

In DNA, the CDR3 is TGCAGTGCTGGCCGGAATAGCTACAATGAGCAGTACGTC. This sequence encodes CSAGRNSYNEQYV. The chain links TRBV20-1 to TRBJ2-7; D uncertain. Per germline, CDR1 DFQATT and CDR2 SNEGSKA (reference sequence). The CDR3 is made up of 13 amino acids. The ends were cut back, 5 bases at V and 7 bases at J, with 18 bases in the middle.

A word on this clonotype: Given a much more abundant clone one base away, this may be a read error. This rearrangement joins TRBV3-1 to TRBJ1-2; tentative D call: TRBD1 (5 bases). This CDR3 contains 14 residues. Germline V CDR1 and CDR2: LGHDT, YNNKEL (reference sequence). Trimming stripped 6 bases from V and 9 bases from J, with 20 bases between. CDR3 loop: CASRTGGVLGSYTF. CDR3 DNA sequence: TGTGCCAGCAGGACCGGGGGGGTACTAGGAAGCTACACCTTC.

This chain joins TRBV7-6 and TRBJ2-2; 10 nucleotides align to TRBD1. The CDR3 covers 17 residues. CDR1 and CDR2 from the germline V gene are SGHVS and FNYEAQ. The ends lost 3 bases at V and 0 bases at J; junction bases unmatched: 4. CDR3 sequence reads: CASSFRQGAPNTGELFF. DNA of the CDR3: TGTGCCAGCAGCTTCCGACAGGGGGCGCCGAACACCGGGGAGCTGTTTTTT. Full variable domain (missing parts from reference TRBV7-6 and TRBJ2-2): GAGVSQSPRYKVTKRGQDVALRCDPISGHVSLYWYRQALGQGPEFLTYFNYEAQQDKSGLPNDRFSAERPEGSISTLTIQRTEQRDSAMYRCASSFRQGAPNTGELFFGEGSRLTVL.

There are many counts of this clonotype. The chain recombines TRBV10-3 with TRBJ1-2; D not certain. V was shortened by 11 bases and J by 3 bases, with 10 bases between the two germline ends. The CDR3 runs to 11 residues. The germline V gene has CDR1 ENHRY and CDR2 SYGVKD. CDR3 nucleotides: TGTGCCGCTTCGTCGGACTATGGCTACACCTTC. As protein: CAASSDYGYTF.

Notes on this clonotype: At one end the junction does not follow the germline gene, possibly because of a read error. The chain recombines TRBV12-3 or TRBV12-4 with TRBJ1-1, with no clear D. The CDR3 consists of 14 residues. Here the CDR3 reads CASKSQAMNTEAFF. The CDR3 coding sequence is TGTGCCAGCAAGAGTCAGGCCATGAACACTGAAGCTTTCTTC.

This clonotype was counted ten times or more. The gene calls are TRBV12-3 or TRBV12-4 and TRBJ2-1, with TRBD1 matching 8 bases. V lost 1 base and J lost 8; bases outside the gene matches: 4. The CDR3 spans 14 residues. CDR3 protein: CASSLDRTGHEQFF. The CDR3 DNA reads as TGTGCCAGCAGTTTAGACCGGACAGGGCATGAGCAGTTCTTC.

This clonotype has at least ten counts. V gene TRBV6-5 combines with J gene TRBJ2-1, with D possibly matching TRBD1 (6 bases). The V gene lost 11 bases and the J gene lost 6 bases, with 14 bases spanning the gap. Germline CDR1 is MNHEY and CDR2 is SVGAGI. This CDR3 is 12 amino acids long. CDR3 in DNA: TGTGCCCAGAGCGGACAGTCCAATGAGCAGTTCTTC. It specifies CAQSGQSNEQFF.

The chain couples TRBV7-9 to TRBJ1-2; D may be TRBD1 (5 bases). Germline loops: CDR1 SEHNR, CDR2 FQNEAQ (reference sequence). The CDR3 extends over 13 amino acids. Trimming pared 4 bases from V and 4 bases from J, leaving 10 bases between. The CDR3 sequence is CASSSIDSYGYTF. DNA for the CDR3: TGTGCCAGCAGCTCCATCGACAGCTATGGCTACACCTTC. Full variable domain (rest looked up from reference TRBV7-9 and TRBJ1-2): DTGVSQNPRHKITKRGQNVTFRCDPISEHNRLYWYRQTLGQGPEFLTYFQNEAQLEKSRLLSDRFSAERPKGSFSTLEIQRTEQGDSAMYLCASSSIDSYGYTFGSGTRLTVV.

This clonotype came up many times. The V and J genes are TRBV11-1 and TRBJ2-5, with D unresolved. CDR1 SGHAT and CDR2 FQDESV come from the germline V gene (reference sequence). This CDR3 is built from 13 residues. Trimming took off 1 base at V and 4 bases at J, with 7 bases between the two ends. CDR3 amino acids: CASSLGDRETQYF. DNA for the CDR3: TGTGCCAGCAGCTTAGGGGATCGAGAGACCCAGTACTTC.

Details on this clonotype: This CDR3 fails to terminate in the conserved phenylalanine or tryptophan, so it likely reflects a read error. This chain uses TRBV20-1 with TRBJ1-5, with D possibly TRBD1 on 6 matching bases. V lost 0 bases and J lost 4, with 13 bases in between. The CDR3 length is 15 residues. CDR1 and CDR2 from the germline V gene are DFQATT and SNEGSKA (reference sequence). The CDR3 reads CSARDPKDRNQPQHG. In DNA form, the CDR3 reads TGCAGTGCTAGAGATCCAAAGGACAGAAATCAGCCCCAGCATGGT.

This clonotype was observed a handful of times. The J gene is TRBJ2-3, the V gene TRBV28; D tentatively reads TRBD1 or TRBD2 (5 bases each). The CDR3 loop spans 13 amino acids. V dropped 8 bases and J dropped 0 bases, with 9 bases sitting between them. The germline V gene encodes CDR1 MDHEN and CDR2 SYDVKM. The CDR3 nucleotides read TGTGCCAGCCGGGGACCTAGCACAGATACGCAGTATTTT. Its protein is CASRGPSTDTQYF.

This clonotype was recorded many times. The gene calls are TRBV20-1 and TRBJ1-1, with a possible D match to TRBD1 (5 bases). Germline V gene sequence: CDR1 DFQATT, CDR2 SNEGSKA (reference sequence). The CDR3 consists of 14 residues. The ends were cut back, 4 bases at V and 8 bases at J, with 20 bases in the middle. The CDR3 is CSAKGGTTWAEAFF. As DNA, the CDR3 is TGCAGTGCTAAAGGTGGGACGACATGGGCCGAAGCTTTCTTT.

This clonotype showed up just a few times. A much larger clone lies one base from this, so it may be a read error. The chain is built from TRBV6-5 and TRBJ1-2; D ambiguous. The V gene's germline CDR1 is MNHEY and CDR2 SVGAGI. This CDR3 has 13 residues. V was cut by 5 bases and J by 3 bases, with 10 bases left in between. The CDR3 loop is CASSHEVDYGYTF. CDR3 in DNA: TGTGCCAGCAGTCACGAGGTTGACTATGGCTACACCTTC.

Turning to this clonotype: At one end the junction does not follow the germline gene, possibly because of a read error. CDR3 loop: CAGSEPSFSYGYAF. In DNA, the CDR3 is TGTGCCGGCAGTGAACCATCCTTTTCCTATGGCTACGCCTTC. The chain uses TRBV25-1 and TRBJ1-2; D gene unclear. The CDR3 totals 14 residues. Per germline, CDR1 MGHDK and CDR2 SYGVNS.

The rearrangement links TRBV20-1 to TRBJ1-2; D ambiguous. Trimming pared 3 bases from V and 3 bases from J, leaving 14 bases between. This CDR3 has 14 amino acids. Germline values: CDR1 DFQATT, CDR2 SNEGSKA (reference sequence). CDR3 sequence (DNA): TGCAGTGCTAGTTGGGTGGGTCTACACTATGGCTACACCTTC. Encoded protein: CSASWVGLHYGYTF.

This clonotype was seen repeatedly, ten times or more. CDR3 residues: CASSLGAGGQYF. The CDR3 coding sequence is TGTGCCAGCAGCTTAGGAGCGGGGGGTCAGTATTTT. The V call is TRBV11-3, the J call TRBJ2-3, with 9 bases fitting TRBD2. The CDR3 consists of 12 residues. Germline V CDR1 and CDR2: SGHNT, YENEEA. Trimming took 1 base from V and 12 from J; bases not matched to a gene: 2.

This clonotype was seen ten or more times. Sequence at one end of the junction differs from germline and may be a read error. The V and J genes are TRBV9 and TRBJ2-5; maybe TRBD2 (5 bases). The CDR3 is 14 residues long. Germline V gene sequence: CDR1 SGDLS, CDR2 YYNGEE. CDR3 region: CASSVGGPQETQSF. The CDR3 region has the DNA TGTGCCAGCAGCGTAGGCGGGCCCCAAGAGACCCAGTCCTTC. Based on the CDR3 plus reference TRBV9 and TRBJ2-5, the full variable domain is DSGVTQTPKHLITATGQRVTLRCSPRSGDLSVYWYQQSLDQGLQFLIQYYNGEERAKGNILERFSAQQFPDLHSELNLSSLELGDSALYFCASSVGGPQETQSFGPGTRLLVL.

This sequence joins TRBV30 and TRBJ1-6; D is unclear. CDR3 size: 14 residues. The ends were cut back, 4 bases at V and 4 bases at J, with 11 bases in the middle. Germline CDR1 is GTSNPN and CDR2 is SVGIG (reference sequence). The CDR3, as DNA: TGTGCCTGGATCGCATTGGGTTATAATTCACCCCTCCACTTT. This translates into CAWIALGYNSPLHF.